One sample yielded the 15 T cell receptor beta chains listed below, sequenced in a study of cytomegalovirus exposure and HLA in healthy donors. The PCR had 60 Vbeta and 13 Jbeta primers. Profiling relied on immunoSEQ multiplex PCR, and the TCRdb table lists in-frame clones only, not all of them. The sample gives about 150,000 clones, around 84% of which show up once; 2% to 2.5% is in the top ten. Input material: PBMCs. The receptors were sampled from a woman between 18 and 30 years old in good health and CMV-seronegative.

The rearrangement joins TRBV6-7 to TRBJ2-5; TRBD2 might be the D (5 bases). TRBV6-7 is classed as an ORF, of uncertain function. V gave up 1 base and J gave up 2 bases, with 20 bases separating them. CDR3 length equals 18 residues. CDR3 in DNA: TGTGCCAGCAGTTACTTGGACGCGGCGGGCCCAGTACAAGAGACCCAGTACTTC. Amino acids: CASSYLDAAGPVQETQYF.

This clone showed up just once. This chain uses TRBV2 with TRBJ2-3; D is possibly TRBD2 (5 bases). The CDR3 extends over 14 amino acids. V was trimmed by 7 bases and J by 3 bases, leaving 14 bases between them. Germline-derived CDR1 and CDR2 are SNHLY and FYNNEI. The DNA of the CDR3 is TGTGCCAGCACTTGGGAGATCGGGACAGATACGCAGTATTTT. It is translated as CASTWEIGTDTQYF.

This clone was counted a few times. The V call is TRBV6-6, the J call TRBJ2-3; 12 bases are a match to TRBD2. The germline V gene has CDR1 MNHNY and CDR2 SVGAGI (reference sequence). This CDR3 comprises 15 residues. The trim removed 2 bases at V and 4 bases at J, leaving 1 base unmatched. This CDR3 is CASSYTSGGPDTQYF. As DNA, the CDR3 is TGTGCCAGCAGTTACACTAGCGGGGGGCCAGATACGCAGTATTTT.

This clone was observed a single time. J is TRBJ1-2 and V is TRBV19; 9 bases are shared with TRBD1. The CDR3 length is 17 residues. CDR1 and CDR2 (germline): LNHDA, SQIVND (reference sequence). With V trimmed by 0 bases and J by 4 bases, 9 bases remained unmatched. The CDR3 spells CASSIEGTGTKLYGYTF. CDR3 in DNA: TGTGCCAGTAGTATAGAAGGGACAGGGACCAAACTCTATGGCTACACCTTC.

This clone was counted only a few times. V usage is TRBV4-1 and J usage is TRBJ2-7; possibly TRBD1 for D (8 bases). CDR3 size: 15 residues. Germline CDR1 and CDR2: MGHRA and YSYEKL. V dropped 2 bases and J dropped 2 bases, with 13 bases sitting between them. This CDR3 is CASSQSTGGAYEQYF. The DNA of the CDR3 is TGCGCCAGCAGCCAAAGCACAGGGGGGGCCTACGAGCAGTACTTC.

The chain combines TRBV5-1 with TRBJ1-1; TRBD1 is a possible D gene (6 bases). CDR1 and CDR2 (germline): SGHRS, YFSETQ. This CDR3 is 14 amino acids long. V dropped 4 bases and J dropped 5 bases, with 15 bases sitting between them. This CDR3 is CASSVTGLRTEAFF. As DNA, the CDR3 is TGCGCCAGCAGCGTTACAGGGTTAAGGACTGAAGCTTTCTTT.

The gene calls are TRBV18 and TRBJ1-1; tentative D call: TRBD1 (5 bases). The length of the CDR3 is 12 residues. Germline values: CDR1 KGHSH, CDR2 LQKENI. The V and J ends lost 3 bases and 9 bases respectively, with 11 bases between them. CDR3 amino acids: CASSPLGRQAFF. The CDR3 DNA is TGTGCCAGCTCACCCCTGGGGCGGCAAGCTTTCTTT.

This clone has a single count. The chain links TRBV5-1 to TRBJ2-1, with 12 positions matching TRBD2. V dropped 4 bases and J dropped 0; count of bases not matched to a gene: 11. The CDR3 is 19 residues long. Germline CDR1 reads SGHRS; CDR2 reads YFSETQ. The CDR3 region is CASSPLSTSGGSSYNEQFF. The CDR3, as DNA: TGCGCCAGCAGCCCCCTGTCTACTAGCGGGGGGAGCTCCTACAATGAGCAGTTCTTC.

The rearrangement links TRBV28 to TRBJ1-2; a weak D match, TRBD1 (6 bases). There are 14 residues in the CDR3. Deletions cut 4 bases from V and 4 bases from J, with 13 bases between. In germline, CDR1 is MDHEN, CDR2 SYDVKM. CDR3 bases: TGTGCCAGCAGTTCGGGACACGCCGCCTATGGCTACACCTTC. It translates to CASSSGHAAYGYTF.

The DNA of the CDR3 is TGTGCCAGCAGCGGGACAGGGATCGGTGAGCAGTTCTTC. Translated, it gives CASSGTGIGEQFF. The chain has TRBV5-4 and TRBJ2-1; TRBD1 agrees at 9 bases. CDR1 is SGHNT and CDR2 is YYREEE in the germline V gene (reference sequence). The CDR3 has 13 amino acids. Unmatched junction bases numbered 5, after V lost 4 bases and J lost 9 bases.

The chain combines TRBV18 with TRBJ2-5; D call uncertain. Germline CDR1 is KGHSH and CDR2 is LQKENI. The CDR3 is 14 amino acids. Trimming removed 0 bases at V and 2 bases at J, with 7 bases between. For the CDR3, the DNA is TGTGCCAGCTCACCACCGTTCGGGCAAGAGACCCAGTACTTC. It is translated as CASSPPFGQETQYF.

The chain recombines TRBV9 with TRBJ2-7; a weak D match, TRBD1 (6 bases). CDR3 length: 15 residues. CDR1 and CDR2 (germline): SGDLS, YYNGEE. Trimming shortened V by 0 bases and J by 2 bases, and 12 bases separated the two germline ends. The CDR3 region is CASSVAGTLTYEQYF. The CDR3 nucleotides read TGTGCCAGCAGCGTAGCTGGGACACTCACCTACGAGCAGTACTTC.

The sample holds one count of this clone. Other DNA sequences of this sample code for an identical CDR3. CDR3: CASSVGLDTQYF. CDR3 DNA: TGTGCCAGCAGCGTAGGACTGGATACGCAGTATTTT. The chain links TRBV9 to TRBJ2-3; no reliable D call. The germline V gene encodes CDR1 SGDLS and CDR2 YYNGEE. V was shortened by 0 bases and J by 6 bases, with 5 bases between the two germline ends. This CDR3 is built from 12 residues.

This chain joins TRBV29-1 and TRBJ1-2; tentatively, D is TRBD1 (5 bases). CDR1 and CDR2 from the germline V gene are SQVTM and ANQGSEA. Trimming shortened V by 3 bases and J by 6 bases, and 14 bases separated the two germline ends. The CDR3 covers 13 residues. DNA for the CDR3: TGCAGCGTTGAGGGGCGCTTACGAGATGGCTACACCTTC. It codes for CSVEGRLRDGYTF.

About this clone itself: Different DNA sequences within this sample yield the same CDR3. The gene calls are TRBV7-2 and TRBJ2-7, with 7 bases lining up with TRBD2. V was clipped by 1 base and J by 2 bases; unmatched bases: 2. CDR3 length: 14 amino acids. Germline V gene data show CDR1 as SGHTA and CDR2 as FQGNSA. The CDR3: CASSLGGGPYEQYF. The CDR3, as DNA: TGTGCCAGCAGCTTAGGGGGAGGGCCCTACGAGCAGTACTTC.